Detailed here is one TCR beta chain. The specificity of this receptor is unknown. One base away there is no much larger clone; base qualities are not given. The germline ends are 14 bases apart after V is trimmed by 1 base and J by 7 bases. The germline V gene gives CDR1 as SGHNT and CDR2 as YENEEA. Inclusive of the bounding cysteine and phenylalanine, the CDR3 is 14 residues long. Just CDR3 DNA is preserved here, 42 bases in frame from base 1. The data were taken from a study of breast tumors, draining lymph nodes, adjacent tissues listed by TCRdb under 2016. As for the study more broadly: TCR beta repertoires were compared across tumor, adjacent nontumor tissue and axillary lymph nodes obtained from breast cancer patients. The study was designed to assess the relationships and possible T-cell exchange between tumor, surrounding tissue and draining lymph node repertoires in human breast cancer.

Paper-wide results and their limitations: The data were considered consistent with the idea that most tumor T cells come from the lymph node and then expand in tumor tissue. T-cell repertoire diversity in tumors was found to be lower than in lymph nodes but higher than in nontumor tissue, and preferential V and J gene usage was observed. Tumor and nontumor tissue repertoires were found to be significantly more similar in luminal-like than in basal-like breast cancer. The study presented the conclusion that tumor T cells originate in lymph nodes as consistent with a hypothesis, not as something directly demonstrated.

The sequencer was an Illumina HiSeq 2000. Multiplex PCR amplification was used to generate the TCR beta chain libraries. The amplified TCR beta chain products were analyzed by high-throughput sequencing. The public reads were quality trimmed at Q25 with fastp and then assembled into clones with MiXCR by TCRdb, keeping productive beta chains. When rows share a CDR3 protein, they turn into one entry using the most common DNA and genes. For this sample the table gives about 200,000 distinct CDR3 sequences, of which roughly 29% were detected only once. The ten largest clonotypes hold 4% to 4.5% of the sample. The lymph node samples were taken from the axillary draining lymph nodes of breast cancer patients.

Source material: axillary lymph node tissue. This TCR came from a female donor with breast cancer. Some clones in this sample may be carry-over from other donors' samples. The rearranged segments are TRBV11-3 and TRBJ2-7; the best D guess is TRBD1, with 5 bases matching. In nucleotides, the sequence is TGTGCCAGCAGCTTAGGTCAGGGTTACAATGAGCAGTACTTC. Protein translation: CASSLGQGYNEQYF.